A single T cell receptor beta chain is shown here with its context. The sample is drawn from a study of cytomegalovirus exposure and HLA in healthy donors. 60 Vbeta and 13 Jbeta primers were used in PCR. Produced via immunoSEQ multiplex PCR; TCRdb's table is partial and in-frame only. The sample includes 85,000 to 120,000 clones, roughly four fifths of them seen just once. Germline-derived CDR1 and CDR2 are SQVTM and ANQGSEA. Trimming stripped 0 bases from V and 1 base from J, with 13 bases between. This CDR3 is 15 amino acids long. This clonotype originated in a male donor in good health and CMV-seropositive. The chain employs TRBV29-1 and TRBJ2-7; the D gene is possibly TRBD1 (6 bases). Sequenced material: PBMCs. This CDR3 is CSVEDDRYGSYEQYF. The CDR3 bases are TGCAGCGTTGAAGACGACAGGTATGGGTCCTACGAGCAGTACTTC.